This TCR beta chain was found in a study of OX40 agonist ivuxolimab in advanced cancers. Study summary: All patients had ivuxolimab intravenously every 2 weeks at 0.01 to 10 mg/kg.

Here immunoSEQ multiplex PCR was the method, and the copy in TCRdb shows in-frame clones only, minus some. The table records nearly 80,000 clones, 84% of them present only once. Points on this clone: Its specificity is unknown.

The CDR3 has 15 amino acids. J lost 4 bases, V lost 3 bases, and 7 bases had no gene match. Germline V CDR1 and CDR2: LNHDA, SQIVND (reference sequence). Study-wide points: Clonal expansion from baseline to week 6 occurred in both CD4+ and CD8+ T cells.

The sample was CD4+ or CD8+ T cells sorted from blood, taken in a trial of the OX40 agonist ivuxolimab. The clonotype originates from an adult with an advanced solid tumor such as melanoma, head and neck, liver or kidney cancer. The gene calls are TRBV19 and TRBJ1-2, with 8 bases aligning to TRBD1. In DNA, the CDR3 is TGTGCCAGTAGTATGTTACCCGGACAGGGCTATGGCTACACCTTC. Translating it yields CASSMLPGQGYGYTF.